The sample holds many counts of the clone carrying this T cell receptor beta chain. The CDR3 is 15 residues long. The germline V gene has CDR1 MDHEN and CDR2 SYDVKM. V lost 6 bases and J lost 2; bases outside the gene matches: 2. This sample stems from a study of blood T cell repertoires in COVID-19. Sequenced by immunoSEQ multiplex PCR; TCRdb stores in-frame clones only, minus some. The profile shows 200,000 or so clones, under 85% of them singletons. The chain uses TRBV28 and TRBJ2-6; TRBD1 agrees at 9 bases. The sequenced sample was peripheral blood. The TCR sequence derives from a man aged 60 to 69 with active or convalescent COVID-19. CDR3 DNA sequence: TGTGCCAGCAGCCGGGACAGGGCTGGGGCCAACGTCCTGACTTTC. It specifies CASSRDRAGANVLTF.